These 18 T cell receptor beta chains were all obtained from the same sample, sequenced in a study of blood T cells in healthy people across ages (dated by TCRdb to 2015 to 2017). Preparation of the library involved 5' RACE. Sequencing was performed on an Illumina HiSeq 2500. A second PCR of roughly 7 to 11 cycles was performed with a sample-barcoded 5' primer and a J-beta primer mix. Clones were called with MiXCR by TCRdb after fastp trimmed the public reads at Q25, and only in-frame beta chains were retained. Each record represents a unique CDR3 protein, reported with the most common genes and DNA among its rows. The sample table holds 700,000 to 850,000 distinct CDR3 sequences, of which about 53% were seen once. Of the sample, roughly 40% is held by the ten largest clones. Sequenced: blood. These receptors were taken from a man older than 75 in good health.

The table lists this clonotype with a count of one. The chain carries TRBV20-1 and TRBJ2-1; the D gene is possibly TRBD1 (6 bases). Trimming stripped 2 bases from V and 0 bases from J, with 14 bases between. Germline CDR1 and CDR2: DFQATT and SNEGSKA (reference sequence). The CDR3 runs 16 residues. The CDR3 DNA reads TGCAGTGCTAGACCGCTTGGGGGCAGCTCCTACAATGAGCAGTTCTTC. Protein sequence: CSARPLGGSSYNEQFF.

This clonotype was seen a few times. This rearrangement joins TRBV29-1 to TRBJ2-2; 8 bases map to TRBD2. Germline CDR1 SQVTM, CDR2 ANQGSEA. The CDR3 contains 14 residues. V was clipped by 6 bases and J by 5 bases; unmatched bases: 8. The CDR3 sequence: CSVAGGLGTGELFF. CDR3 bases: TGCAGCGTCGCGGGAGGCCTTGGAACCGGGGAGCTGTTTTTT.

V is TRBV20-1 and J is TRBJ2-1; D is unresolved. The CDR3 totals 14 residues. Germline CDR1 is DFQATT and CDR2 is SNEGSKA (reference sequence). Trimming left V 5 bases short and J 5 bases short, with 16 bases between. This CDR3 is CSAPQFQVNNEQFF. Here the CDR3 DNA reads TGCAGTGCTCCCCAGTTCCAGGTGAACAATGAGCAGTTCTTC.

This clonotype was picked up one time. Since a much larger clone is just one base distant, this may be a read error. The V and J genes are TRBV30 and TRBJ1-6, with 7 bases identical to TRBD1. The CDR3 spans 16 residues. Germline V lookup: CDR1 GTSNPN, CDR2 SVGIG (reference sequence). CDR3: CAWSGAEDRLNSPPHF. The CDR3 nucleotides read TGTGCCTGGAGTGGGGCCGAGGACAGGTTGAATTCACCCCCCCACTTT.

The sample holds a few counts of this clonotype. This rearrangement joins TRBV12-3 or TRBV12-4 to TRBJ2-1; D gene unclear. CDR3 length: 11 residues. The V end was cut by 5 bases, the J end by 9 bases, with 8 bases between. Written as DNA, the CDR3 is TGTGCCAGCAGTCCGGGTCTTGAGCAGTTCTTC. Protein: CASSPGLEQFF.

V gene TRBV20-1 combines with J gene TRBJ1-1, with D unclear. Germline V lookup: CDR1 DFQATT, CDR2 SNEGSKA (reference sequence). This CDR3 spans 12 amino acids. Trimming stripped 5 bases from V and 4 bases from J, with 11 bases between. The CDR3 DNA reads TGCAGTGCTGGGCGGGAGATCACTGAAGCTTTCTTT. Its translation is CSAGREITEAFF.

The genes are TRBV6-4 and TRBJ2-1; TRBD2 matches at 7 bases. The CDR3 has 15 residues. CDR1 MRHNA and CDR2 SNTAGT come from the germline V gene. The J segment lost 5 bases and the V segment lost 5 bases, leaving 9 bases of the junction unmatched. CDR3 loop: CASSWEAGEHNEQFF. As DNA, the CDR3 is TGTGCCAGCAGTTGGGAGGCGGGAGAGCACAATGAGCAGTTCTTC.

The V gene is TRBV12-3 or TRBV12-4, the J gene TRBJ1-2; D is uncertain. The ends were cut back, 6 bases at V and 2 bases at J, with 13 bases in the middle. The CDR3 contains 14 residues. DNA of the CDR3: TGTGCCAGCAGCCCCGCCGGAAGGAACTATGGCTACACCTTC. It translates to CASSPAGRNYGYTF.

This sequence joins TRBV7-2 and TRBJ2-3, with D uncertain. The CDR3 is 13 residues long. V gave up 3 bases and J gave up 4 bases, with 8 bases separating them. CDR1 is SGHTA, CDR2 FQGNSA, per germline. The CDR3 region has the DNA TGTGCCAGCAGCTTCCAGGTATCAGATACGCAGTATTTT. Protein product: CASSFQVSDTQYF.

V gene TRBV10-3 combines with J gene TRBJ2-7; TRBD2 matches at 14 bases. The J call may be incorrect, as the DNA end agrees better with TRBJ2-5. Germline values: CDR1 ENHRY, CDR2 SYGVKD. The CDR3 runs to 13 residues. The CDR3 DNA reads TGTGCCATCGGGACTAGCGGGAGAGAGACCCAGTACTTC. Protein product: CAIGTSGRETQYF.

V and J are TRBV18 and TRBJ1-3; TRBD1 matches 9 bases. J was trimmed by 1 base and V by 0 bases; bases with no gene match: 1. CDR1 is KGHSH, CDR2 LQKENI, per germline. CDR3 length: 16 amino acids. DNA for the CDR3: TGTGCCAGCTCACCACCCGGGACAGGGTCTGGAAACACCATATATTTT. Its translation: CASSPPGTGSGNTIYF.

The CDR3: CASSKQGWNTEAFF. The CDR3 DNA sequence: TGTGCCAGCAGTAAACAGGGTTGGAACACTGAAGCTTTCTTT. V gene TRBV25-1 combines with J gene TRBJ1-1, with TRBD1 as a possible D gene (6 bases). This CDR3 has 14 amino acids. V dropped 5 bases and J dropped 1 base, with 11 bases sitting between them. Germline CDR1 reads MGHDK; CDR2 reads SYGVNS. The variable domain in full, completed from reference TRBV25-1 and TRBJ1-1, reads EADIYQTPRYLVIGTGKKITLECSQTMGHDKMYWYQQDPGMELHLIHYSYGVNSTEKGDLSSESTVSRIRTEHFPLTLESARPSHTSQYLCASSKQGWNTEAFFGQGTRLTVV.

This clonotype occurred a few times. The chain links TRBV12-3 or TRBV12-4 to TRBJ2-7; 9 positions match TRBD2. The CDR3 loop spans 15 amino acids. Trimming removed 6 bases from V and 6 bases from J; junction bases left unmatched: 12. CDR3 DNA sequence: TGTGCCAGCAGAGTGGCGGGAGGGCAAGAGGGCGAGCAGTACTTC. Protein: CASRVAGGQEGEQYF.

CDR3 amino acids: CASSSPRDRRYGYTF. The DNA of the CDR3 is TGTGCCAGCAGTAGTCCCAGGGACAGGAGATATGGCTACACCTTC. The V gene is TRBV7-2, the J gene TRBJ1-2; the match to TRBD1 covers 8 bases. CDR3 length: 15 residues. Per the germline V gene, CDR1 is SGHTA and CDR2 is FQGNSA. The J segment lost 5 bases and the V segment lost 6 bases, leaving 11 bases of the junction unmatched.

This clonotype turned up a few times. This chain connects TRBV29-1 to TRBJ1-2; possibly TRBD1 for D (5 bases). The CDR3 is made up of 11 amino acids. The V gene's germline CDR1 is SQVTM and CDR2 ANQGSEA. Trimming left V 7 bases short and J 8 bases short, with 14 bases between. The CDR3 loop is CSAGGERGYTF. CDR3 in DNA: TGCAGCGCCGGGGGGGAGCGAGGCTACACCTTC.

This chain connects TRBV5-1 to TRBJ2-3; no reliable D call. The V gene lost 0 bases and the J gene lost 14 bases, with 16 bases spanning the gap. The length of the CDR3 is 13 residues. Looked up from germline, CDR1 is SGHRS and CDR2 is YFSETQ. CDR3 in DNA: TGCGCCAGCAGCTTGGAGGATCCCAGATACGCGTATTTT. The encoded protein is CASSLEDPRYAYF.

The chain combines TRBV6-5 with TRBJ1-1; D uncertain. The CDR3 loop spans 12 amino acids. Trimming pared 5 bases from V and 4 bases from J, leaving 8 bases between. Germline V gives CDR1 MNHEY, CDR2 SVGAGI. CDR3 region: CASSQPPTEAFF. DNA of the CDR3: TGTGCCAGCAGTCAACCCCCCACTGAAGCTTTCTTT.

The V gene is TRBV20-1, the J gene TRBJ2-1; 10 bases agree with TRBD1. The tail of the sequence fits TRBJ2-7 better, so the J call may be wrong. The CDR3 consists of 13 residues. Germline V CDR1 and CDR2: DFQATT, SNEGSKA (reference sequence). The CDR3 nucleotides read TGCAGTGCTACGACAGGGGGCTACAATGAGCAGTACTTC. Protein product: CSATTGGYNEQYF.